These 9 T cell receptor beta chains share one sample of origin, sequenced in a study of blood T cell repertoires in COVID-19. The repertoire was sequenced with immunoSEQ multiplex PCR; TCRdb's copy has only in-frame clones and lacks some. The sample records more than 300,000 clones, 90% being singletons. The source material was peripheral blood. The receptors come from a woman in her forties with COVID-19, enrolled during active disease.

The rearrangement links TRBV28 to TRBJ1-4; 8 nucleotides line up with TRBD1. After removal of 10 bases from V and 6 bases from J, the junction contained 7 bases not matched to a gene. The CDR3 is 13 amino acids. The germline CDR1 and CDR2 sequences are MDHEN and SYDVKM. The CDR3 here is CAIRQGSYEKLFF. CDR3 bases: TGTGCCATCCGACAGGGGTCTTATGAAAAACTGTTTTTT. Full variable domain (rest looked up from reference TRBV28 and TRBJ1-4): DVKVTQSSRYLVKRTGEKVFLECVQDMDHENMFWYRQDPGLGLRLIYFSYDVKMKEKGDIPEGYSVSREKKERFSLILESASTNQTSMYLCAIRQGSYEKLFFGSGTQLSVL.

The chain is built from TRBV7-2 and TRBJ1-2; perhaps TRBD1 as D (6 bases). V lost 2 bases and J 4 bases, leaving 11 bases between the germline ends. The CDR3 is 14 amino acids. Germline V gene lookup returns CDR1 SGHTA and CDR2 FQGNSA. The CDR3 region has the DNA TGTGCCAGCAGCTTAACCGGGACATCCTATGGCTACACCTTC. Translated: CASSLTGTSYGYTF.

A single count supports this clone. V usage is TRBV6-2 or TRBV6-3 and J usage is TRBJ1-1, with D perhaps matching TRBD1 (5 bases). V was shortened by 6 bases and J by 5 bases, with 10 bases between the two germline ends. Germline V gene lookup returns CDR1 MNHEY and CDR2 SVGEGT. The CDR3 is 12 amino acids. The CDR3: CASSPRVTEAFF. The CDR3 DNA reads TGTGCCAGCAGCCCCAGGGTAACTGAAGCTTTCTTT.

The CDR3 DNA sequence: TGTGCCAGCATCTCGGGAGGGCCTGGGTCTGGGGCCAACGTCCTGACTTTC. Amino acid sequence: CASISGGPGSGANVLTF. The rearrangement uses TRBV2 and TRBJ2-6, with TRBD2 identical over 8 bases. The germline CDR1 and CDR2 sequences are SNHLY and FYNNEI. The V segment lost 7 bases and the J segment 1 base; nucleotides outside the gene matches: 9. The CDR3 is 17 amino acids.

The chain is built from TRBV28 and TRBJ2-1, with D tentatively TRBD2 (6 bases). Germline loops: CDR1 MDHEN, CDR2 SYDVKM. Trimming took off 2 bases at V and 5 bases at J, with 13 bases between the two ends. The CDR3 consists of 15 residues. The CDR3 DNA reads TGTGCCAGCAGTTTAACCGGGGGAACACACAATGAGCAGTTCTTC. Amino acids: CASSLTGGTHNEQFF.

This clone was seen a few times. CDR3 residues: CATSRDPGGSYEQYF. CDR3 nucleotide sequence: TGTGCCACCAGCAGAGATCCAGGGGGCTCCTACGAGCAGTACTTC. V gene TRBV15 combines with J gene TRBJ2-7; 7 bases are shared with TRBD1. In germline, CDR1 is LNHNV, CDR2 YYDKDF (reference sequence). This CDR3 is built from 15 residues. Unmatched junction bases numbered 2, after V lost 0 bases and J lost 0 bases.

Here the CDR3 reads CASSSRQREEETQYF. In DNA form, the CDR3 reads TGTGCCAGCAGCAGTCGACAGCGGGAGGAAGAGACCCAGTACTTC. V usage is TRBV7-2 and J usage is TRBJ2-5; 9 bases match TRBD2. V shed 5 bases, J shed 3 bases, and the junction held 7 bases outside the gene matches. Germline CDR1 and CDR2: SGHTA and FQGNSA. The CDR3 contains 15 residues.

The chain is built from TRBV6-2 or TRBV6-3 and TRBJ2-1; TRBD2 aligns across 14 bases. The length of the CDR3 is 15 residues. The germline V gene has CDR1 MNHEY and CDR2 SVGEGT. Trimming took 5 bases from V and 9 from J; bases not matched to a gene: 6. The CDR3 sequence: CASSRTGLAGGEQFF. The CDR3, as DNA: TGTGCCAGCAGTAGAACTGGACTAGCGGGAGGTGAGCAGTTCTTC.

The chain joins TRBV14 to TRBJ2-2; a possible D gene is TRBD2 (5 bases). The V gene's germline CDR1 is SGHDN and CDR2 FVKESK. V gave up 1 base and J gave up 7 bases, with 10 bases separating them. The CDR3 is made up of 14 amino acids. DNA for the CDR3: TGTGCCAGCAGCCAAGCTGAGGGCTTCGGGGAGCTGTTTTTT. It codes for CASSQAEGFGELFF.